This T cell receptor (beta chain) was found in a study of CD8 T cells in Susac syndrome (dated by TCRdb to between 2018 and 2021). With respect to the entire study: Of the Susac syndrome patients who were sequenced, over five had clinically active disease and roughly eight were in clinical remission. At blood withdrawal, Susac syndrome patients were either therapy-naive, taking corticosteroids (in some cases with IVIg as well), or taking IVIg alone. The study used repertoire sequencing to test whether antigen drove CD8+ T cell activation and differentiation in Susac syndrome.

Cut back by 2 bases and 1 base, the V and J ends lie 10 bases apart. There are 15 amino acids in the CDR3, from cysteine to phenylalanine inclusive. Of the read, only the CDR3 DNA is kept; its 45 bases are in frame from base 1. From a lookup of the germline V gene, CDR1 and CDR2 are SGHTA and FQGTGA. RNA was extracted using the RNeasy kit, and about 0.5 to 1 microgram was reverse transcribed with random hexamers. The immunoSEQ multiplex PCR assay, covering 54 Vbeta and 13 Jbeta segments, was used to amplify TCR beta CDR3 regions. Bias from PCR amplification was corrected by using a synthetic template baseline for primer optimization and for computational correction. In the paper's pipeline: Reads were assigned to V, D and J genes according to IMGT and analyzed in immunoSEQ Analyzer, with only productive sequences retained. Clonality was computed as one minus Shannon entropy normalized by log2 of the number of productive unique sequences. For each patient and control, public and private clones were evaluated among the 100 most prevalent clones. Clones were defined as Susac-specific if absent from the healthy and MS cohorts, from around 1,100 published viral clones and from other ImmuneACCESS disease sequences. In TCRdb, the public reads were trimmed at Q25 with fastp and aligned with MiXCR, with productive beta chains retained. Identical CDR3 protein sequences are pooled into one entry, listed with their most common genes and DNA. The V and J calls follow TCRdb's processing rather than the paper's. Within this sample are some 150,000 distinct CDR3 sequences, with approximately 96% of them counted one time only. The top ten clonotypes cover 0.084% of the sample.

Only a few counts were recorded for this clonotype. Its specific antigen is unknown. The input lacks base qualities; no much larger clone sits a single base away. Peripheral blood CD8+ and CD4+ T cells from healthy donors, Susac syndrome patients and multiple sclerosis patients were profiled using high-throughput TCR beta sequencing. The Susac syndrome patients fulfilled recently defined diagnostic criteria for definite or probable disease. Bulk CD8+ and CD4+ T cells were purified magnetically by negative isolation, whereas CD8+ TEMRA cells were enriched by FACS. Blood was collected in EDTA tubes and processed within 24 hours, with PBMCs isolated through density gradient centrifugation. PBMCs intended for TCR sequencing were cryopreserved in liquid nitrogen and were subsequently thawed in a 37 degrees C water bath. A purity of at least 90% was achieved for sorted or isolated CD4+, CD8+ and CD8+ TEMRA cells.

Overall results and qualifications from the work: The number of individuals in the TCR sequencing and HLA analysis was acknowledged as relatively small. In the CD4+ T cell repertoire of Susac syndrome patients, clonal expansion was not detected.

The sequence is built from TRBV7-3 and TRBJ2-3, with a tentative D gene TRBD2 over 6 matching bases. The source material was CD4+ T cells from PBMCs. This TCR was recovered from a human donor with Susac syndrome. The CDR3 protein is CASSLGGAGTDTQYF. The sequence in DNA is TGTGCCAGCAGCTTAGGCGGGGCGGGCACAGATACGCAGTATTTT.